The clone carrying this T cell receptor (beta chain) was counted only a few times. Antigen: not known. This specimen belongs to a study of T cells in Graves' hyperthyroidism and ophthalmopathy. Study results and limitations: Most clonotypes that expanded in the thyroid above 0.001 also showed up in blood. Ophthalmopathy was distinguished from stable hyperthyroidism by 13 V-J signatures.

With a duration under 2 months, the hyperthyroidism was newly diagnosed in patients aged 18 to 65. Cells are PBMCs isolated from 10 ml of fresh blood. Amplification yielded TCR beta CDR3 regions, with RNA transcripts as the source. TCR CDR3 regions were first amplified by RT-PCR with HTBI primers. TCRdb used MiXCR to reprocess the multiplex PCR reads, holding one entry per CDR3 protein. The repertoire has approximately 520,000 distinct CDR3 sequences, about 20% of them found once; the top ten carry 26%. The germline V and J ends were trimmed by 4 bases and 4 bases, with 22 bases remaining between them. The CDR3 is 17 residues long. The germline CDR1 and CDR2 sequences are ENHRY and SYGVKD.

The sequenced sample consisted of blood. V usage is TRBV10-3 and J usage is TRBJ2-5, with a possible D match to TRBD2 (5 bases). The TCR comes from a man younger than 35 with Graves' hyperthyroidism. CDR3 in amino acids: CAISVSGGPNWAETQYF. The CDR3 DNA reads TGTGCCATCAGTGTCAGCGGCGGACCTAACTGGGCAGAGACCCAGTACTTC.